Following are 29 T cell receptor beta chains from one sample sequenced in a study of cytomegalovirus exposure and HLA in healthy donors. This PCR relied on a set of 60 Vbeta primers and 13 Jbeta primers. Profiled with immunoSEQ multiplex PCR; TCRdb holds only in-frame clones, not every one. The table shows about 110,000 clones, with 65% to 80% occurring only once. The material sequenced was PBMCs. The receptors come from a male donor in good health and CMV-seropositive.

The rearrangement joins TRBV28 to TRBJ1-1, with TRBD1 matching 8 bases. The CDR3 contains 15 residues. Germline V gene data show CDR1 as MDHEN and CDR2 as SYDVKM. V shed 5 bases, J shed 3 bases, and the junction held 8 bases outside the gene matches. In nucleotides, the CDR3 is TGTGCCAGCAGTCTTCAGGGGGCATGGCACACTGAAGCTTTCTTT. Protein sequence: CASSLQGAWHTEAFF.

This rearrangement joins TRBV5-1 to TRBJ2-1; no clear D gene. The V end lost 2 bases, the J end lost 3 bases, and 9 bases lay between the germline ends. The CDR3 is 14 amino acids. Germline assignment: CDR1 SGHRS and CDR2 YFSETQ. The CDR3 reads CASSFGNSYNEQFF. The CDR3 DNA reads TGCGCCAGCAGCTTCGGAAACAGCTACAATGAGCAGTTCTTC.

CDR3 DNA: TGTGCCAGCAGTGTTGGGGGGAGAAGCAATCAGCCCCAGCATTTT. This sequence encodes CASSVGGRSNQPQHF. The chain combines TRBV6-4 with TRBJ1-5; D is perhaps TRBD1 (5 bases). The CDR3 runs 15 residues. The V end lost 4 bases, the J end lost 1 base, and 11 bases lay between the germline ends. Germline V lookup: CDR1 MRHNA, CDR2 SNTAGT.

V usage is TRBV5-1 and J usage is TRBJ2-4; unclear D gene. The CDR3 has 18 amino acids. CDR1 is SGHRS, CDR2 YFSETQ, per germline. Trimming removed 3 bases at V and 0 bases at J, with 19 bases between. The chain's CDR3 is CASSYLPPTERAKNIQYF. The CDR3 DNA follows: TGCGCCAGCAGCTACCTCCCCCCCACAGAAAGAGCCAAAAACATTCAGTACTTC. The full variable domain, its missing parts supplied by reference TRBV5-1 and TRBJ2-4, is KAGVTQTPRYLIKTRGQQVTLSCSPISGHRSVSWYQQTPGQGLQFLFEYFSETQRNKGNFPGRFSGRQFSNSRSEMNVSTLELGDSALYLCASSYLPPTERAKNIQYFGAGTRLSVL.

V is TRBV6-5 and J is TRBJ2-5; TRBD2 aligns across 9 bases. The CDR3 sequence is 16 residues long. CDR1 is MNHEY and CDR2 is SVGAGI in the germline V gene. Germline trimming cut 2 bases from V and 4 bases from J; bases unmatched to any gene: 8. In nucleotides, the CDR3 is TGTGCCAGCAGTTACGTACCGGGACTAGCCGGAGAGACCCAGTACTTC. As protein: CASSYVPGLAGETQYF.

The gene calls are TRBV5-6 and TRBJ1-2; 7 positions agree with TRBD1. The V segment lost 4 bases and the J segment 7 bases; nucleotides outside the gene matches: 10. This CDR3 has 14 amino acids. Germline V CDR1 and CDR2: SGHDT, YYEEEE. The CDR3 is CASSRTDRVGGYTF. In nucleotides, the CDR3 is TGTGCCAGCAGCCGAACCGACAGGGTGGGTGGCTACACCTTC. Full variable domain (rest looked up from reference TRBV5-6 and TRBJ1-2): DAGVTQSPTHLIKTRGQQVTLRCSPKSGHDTVSWYQQALGQGPQFIFQYYEEEERQRGNFPDRFSGHQFPNYSSELNVNALLLGDSALYLCASSRTDRVGGYTFGSGTRLTVV.

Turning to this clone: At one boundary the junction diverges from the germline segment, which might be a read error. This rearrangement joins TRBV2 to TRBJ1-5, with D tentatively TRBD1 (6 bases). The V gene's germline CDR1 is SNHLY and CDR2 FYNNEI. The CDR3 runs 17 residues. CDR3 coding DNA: TGTGCCAGCAGTGAGGGGAGGGGGGTAGGGTCAATTCAGCCCCAGAATTTT. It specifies CASSEGRGVGSIQPQNF.

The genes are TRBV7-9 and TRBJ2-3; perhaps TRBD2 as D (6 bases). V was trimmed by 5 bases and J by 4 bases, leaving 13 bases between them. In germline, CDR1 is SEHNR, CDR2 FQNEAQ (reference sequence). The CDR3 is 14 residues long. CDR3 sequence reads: CASSIRLDADTQYF. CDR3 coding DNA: TGTGCCAGCAGCATCAGACTAGATGCAGATACGCAGTATTTT.

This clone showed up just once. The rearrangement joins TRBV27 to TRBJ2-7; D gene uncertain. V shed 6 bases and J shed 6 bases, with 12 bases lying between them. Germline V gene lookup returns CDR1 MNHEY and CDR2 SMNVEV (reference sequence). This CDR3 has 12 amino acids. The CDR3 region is CASSSPPGEQYF. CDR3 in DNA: TGTGCCAGCAGCTCTCCCCCGGGCGAGCAGTACTTC.

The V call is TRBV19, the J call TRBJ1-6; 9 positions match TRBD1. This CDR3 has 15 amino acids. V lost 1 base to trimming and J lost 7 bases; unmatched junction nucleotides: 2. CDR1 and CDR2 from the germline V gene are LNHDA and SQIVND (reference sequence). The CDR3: CASSIAGTGNSPLHF. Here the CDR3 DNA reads TGTGCCAGTAGTATAGCCGGGACAGGGAATTCACCCCTCCACTTT.

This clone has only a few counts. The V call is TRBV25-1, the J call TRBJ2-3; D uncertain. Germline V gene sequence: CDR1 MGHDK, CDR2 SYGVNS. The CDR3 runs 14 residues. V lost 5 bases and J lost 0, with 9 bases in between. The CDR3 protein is CASSLAASTDTQYF. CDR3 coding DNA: TGTGCCAGCAGTTTGGCGGCTAGCACAGATACGCAGTATTTT.

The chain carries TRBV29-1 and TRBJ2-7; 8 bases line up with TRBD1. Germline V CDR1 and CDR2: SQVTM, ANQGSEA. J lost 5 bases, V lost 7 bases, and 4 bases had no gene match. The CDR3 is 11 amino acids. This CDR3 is CSATGVHEQYF. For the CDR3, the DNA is TGCAGCGCGACAGGGGTCCACGAGCAGTACTTC.

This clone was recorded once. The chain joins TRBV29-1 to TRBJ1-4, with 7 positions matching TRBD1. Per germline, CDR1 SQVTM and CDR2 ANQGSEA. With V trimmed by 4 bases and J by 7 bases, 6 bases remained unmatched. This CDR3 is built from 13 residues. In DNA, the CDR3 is TGCAGCGTTGGAGGACAGGCGGGTGAAAAACTGTTTTTT. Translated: CSVGGQAGEKLFF.

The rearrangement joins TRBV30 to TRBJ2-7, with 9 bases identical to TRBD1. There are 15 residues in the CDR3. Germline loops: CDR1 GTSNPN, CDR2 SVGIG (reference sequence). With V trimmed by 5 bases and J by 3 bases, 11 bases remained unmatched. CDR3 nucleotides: TGTGCCTGGGGTCCTACAGGGGGCGCGAACTACGAGCAGTACTTC. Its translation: CAWGPTGGANYEQYF.

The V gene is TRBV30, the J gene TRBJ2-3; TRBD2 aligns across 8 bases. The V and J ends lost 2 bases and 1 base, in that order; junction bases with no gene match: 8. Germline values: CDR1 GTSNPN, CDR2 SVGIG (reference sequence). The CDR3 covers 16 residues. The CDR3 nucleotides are TGTGCCTGGAGTACTATAGCGGGAAAGGGCACAGATACGCAGTATTTT. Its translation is CAWSTIAGKGTDTQYF.

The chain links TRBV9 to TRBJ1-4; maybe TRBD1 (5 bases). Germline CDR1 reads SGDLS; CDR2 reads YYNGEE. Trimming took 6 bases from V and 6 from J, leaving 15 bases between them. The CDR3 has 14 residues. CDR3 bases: TGTGCCAGCAACCCGGGGGGGACGGATGAAAAACTGTTTTTT. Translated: CASNPGGTDEKLFF.

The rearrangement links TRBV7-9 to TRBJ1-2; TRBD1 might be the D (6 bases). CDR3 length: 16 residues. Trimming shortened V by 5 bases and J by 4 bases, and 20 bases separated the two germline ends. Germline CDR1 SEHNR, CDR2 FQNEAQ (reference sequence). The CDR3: CASSALSKPQGYGYTF. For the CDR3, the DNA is TGTGCCAGCAGCGCCCTTTCGAAACCACAGGGCTATGGCTACACCTTC. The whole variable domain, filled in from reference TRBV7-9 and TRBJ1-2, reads DTGVSQNPRHKITKRGQNVTFRCDPISEHNRLYWYRQTLGQGPEFLTYFQNEAQLEKSRLLSDRFSAERPKGSFSTLEIQRTEQGDSAMYLCASSALSKPQGYGYTFGSGTRLTVV.

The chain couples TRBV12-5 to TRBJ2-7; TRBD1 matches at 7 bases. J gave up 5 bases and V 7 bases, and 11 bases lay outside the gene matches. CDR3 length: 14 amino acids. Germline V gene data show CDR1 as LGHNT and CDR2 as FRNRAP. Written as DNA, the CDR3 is TGTGCTAGTGCCGAAGGGGGCGCTAGTCACGAGCAGTACTTC. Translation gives CASAEGGASHEQYF.

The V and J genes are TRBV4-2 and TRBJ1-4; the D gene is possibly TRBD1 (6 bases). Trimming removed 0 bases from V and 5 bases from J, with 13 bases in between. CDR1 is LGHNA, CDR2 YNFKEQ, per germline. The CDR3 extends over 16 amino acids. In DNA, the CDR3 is TGTGCCAGCAGCCAAGAGACAGACAGGTACAATGAAAAACTGTTTTTT. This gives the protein CASSQETDRYNEKLFF.

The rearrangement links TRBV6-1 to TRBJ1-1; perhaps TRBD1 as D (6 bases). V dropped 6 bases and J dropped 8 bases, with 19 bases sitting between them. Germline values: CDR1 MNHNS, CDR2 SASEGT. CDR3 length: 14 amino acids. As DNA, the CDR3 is TGTGCCAGCAGCCGGGACATGAGTTGGGGAGAAGCTTTCTTT. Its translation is CASSRDMSWGEAFF.

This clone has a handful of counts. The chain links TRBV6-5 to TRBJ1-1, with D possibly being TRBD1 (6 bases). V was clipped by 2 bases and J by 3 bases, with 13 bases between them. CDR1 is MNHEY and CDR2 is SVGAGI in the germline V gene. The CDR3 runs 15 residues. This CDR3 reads CASSYLAGADTEAFF. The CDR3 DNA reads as TGTGCCAGCAGTTACCTTGCAGGGGCGGACACTGAAGCTTTCTTT.

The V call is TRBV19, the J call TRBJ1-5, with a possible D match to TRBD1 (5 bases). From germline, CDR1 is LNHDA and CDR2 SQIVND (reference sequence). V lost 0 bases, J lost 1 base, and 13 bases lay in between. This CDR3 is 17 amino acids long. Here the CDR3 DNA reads TGTGCCAGTAGTATAGATCTGGGGCAGATCAGCAATCAGCCCCAGCATTTT. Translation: CASSIDLGQISNQPQHF.

CDR3 residues: CSGGQGVITDTQYF. For the CDR3, the DNA is TGCAGCGGGGGACAGGGGGTAATCACAGATACGCAGTATTTT. The rearrangement links TRBV29-1 to TRBJ2-3; 11 bases match TRBD1. Germline loops: CDR1 SQVTM, CDR2 ANQGSEA. J was trimmed by 2 bases and V by 7 bases; bases with no gene match: 5. The CDR3 loop spans 14 amino acids.

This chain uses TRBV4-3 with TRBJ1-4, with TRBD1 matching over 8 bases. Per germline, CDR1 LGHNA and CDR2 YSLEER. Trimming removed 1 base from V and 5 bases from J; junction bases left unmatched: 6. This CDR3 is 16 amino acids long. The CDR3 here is CASSQARTGLNEKLFF. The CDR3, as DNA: TGCGCCAGCAGCCAAGCCCGGACAGGGCTGAATGAAAAACTGTTTTTT.

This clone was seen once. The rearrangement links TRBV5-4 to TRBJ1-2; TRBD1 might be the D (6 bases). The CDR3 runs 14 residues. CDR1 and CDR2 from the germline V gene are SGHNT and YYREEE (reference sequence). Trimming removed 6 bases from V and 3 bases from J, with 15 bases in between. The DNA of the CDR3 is TGTGCCAGCATCCCGTCAGGGGTGGACTATGGCTACACCTTC. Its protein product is CASIPSGVDYGYTF. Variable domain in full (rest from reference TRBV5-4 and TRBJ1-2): ETGVTQSPTHLIKTRGQQVTLRCSSQSGHNTVSWYQQALGQGPQFIFQYYREEENGRGNFPPRFSGLQFPNYSSELNVNALELDDSALYLCASIPSGVDYGYTFGSGTRLTVV.

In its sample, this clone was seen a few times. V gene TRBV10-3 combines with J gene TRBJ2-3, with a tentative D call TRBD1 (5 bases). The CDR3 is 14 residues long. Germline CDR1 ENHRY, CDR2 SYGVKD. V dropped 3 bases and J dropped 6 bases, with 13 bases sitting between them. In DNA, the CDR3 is TGTGCCATCAGTGAACGGCAGGGTGGGGATACGCAGTATTTT. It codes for CAISERQGGDTQYF.

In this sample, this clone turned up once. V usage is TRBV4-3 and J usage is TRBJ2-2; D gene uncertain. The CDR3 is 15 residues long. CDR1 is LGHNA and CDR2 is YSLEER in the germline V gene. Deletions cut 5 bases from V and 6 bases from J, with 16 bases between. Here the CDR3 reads CASSGPGLSPGELFF. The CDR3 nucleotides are TGCGCCAGCAGCGGCCCAGGCCTATCGCCCGGGGAGCTGTTTTTT.

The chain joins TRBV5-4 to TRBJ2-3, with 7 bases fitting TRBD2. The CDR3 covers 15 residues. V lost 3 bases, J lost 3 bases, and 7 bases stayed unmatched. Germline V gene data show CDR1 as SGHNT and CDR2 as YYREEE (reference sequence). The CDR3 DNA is TGTGCCAGCAGCTCCCGACTAGCTGGTACAGATACGCAGTATTTT. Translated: CASSSRLAGTDTQYF.

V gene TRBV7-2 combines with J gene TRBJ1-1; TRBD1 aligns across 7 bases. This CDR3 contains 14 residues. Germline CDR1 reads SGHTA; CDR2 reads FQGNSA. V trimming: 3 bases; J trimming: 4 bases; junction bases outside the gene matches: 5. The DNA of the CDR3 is TGTGCCAGCAGCTTCTTGGCAGGGGGCACTGAAGCTTTCTTT. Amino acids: CASSFLAGGTEAFF.